Listed below are T cell receptor beta chains from one sample, sequenced in a study of blood T cells in healthy people across ages. In TCRdb, the 5' RACE reads were re-called with MiXCR into one record per CDR3 protein. The table shows roughly 1,300,000 distinct CDR3 sequences, with roughly 64% occurring only once. The sequenced material came from blood. The receptors here all came from a man aged 18 to 35 in good health. CDR3s include the opening cysteine and the closing phenylalanine or tryptophan.

J: TRBJ1-2; length: 12; V: TRBV6-5; CDR3: CASTTGGHGYTF
J: TRBJ2-5; length: 17; V: TRBV15; CDR3: CATSRYGQGTQEETQYF
J: TRBJ1-6; length: 12; V: TRBV6-2/TRBV6-3; CDR3: CASSRQDSPLHF
J: TRBJ2-3; length: 15; V: TRBV3-1; CDR3: CASSQARVHTDTQYF
J: TRBJ2-3; length: 16; V: TRBV11-2; CDR3: CASSFLLRGSTDTQYF
J: TRBJ2-2; length: 16; V: TRBV5-5; CDR3: CASSLGDLTVTGELFF
J: TRBJ1-2; length: 14; V: TRBV20-1; CDR3: CSARTGRVAYGYTF
J: TRBJ2-3; length: 15; V: TRBV5-1; CDR3: CASSPRTVGGDTQYF
J: TRBJ1-1; length: 15; V: TRBV20-1; CDR3: CSARGTWMGDTEAFF
J: TRBJ2-6; length: 14; V: TRBV20-1; CDR3: CSARETAGANVLTF
J: TRBJ2-3; length: 14; V: TRBV4-3; CDR3: CASSPASNWDTQYF
J: TRBJ2-4; length: 13; V: TRBV6-6; CDR3: CASSLNPTFGQYF
J: TRBJ2-7; length: 14; V: TRBV27; CDR3: CASSLNPSPYEQYF
J: TRBJ2-5; length: 18; V: TRBV12-3/TRBV12-4; CDR3: CASSLIWASGGNQETQYF
J: TRBJ2-3; length: 15; V: TRBV20-1; CDR3: CSASQYTTSTDTQYF
J: TRBJ2-4; length: 11; V: TRBV12-3/TRBV12-4; CDR3: CASSGPHIQYF
J: TRBJ2-1; length: 18; V: TRBV6-5; CDR3: CASSYSIQRDLSYNEQFF
J: TRBJ2-3; length: 19; V: TRBV20-1; CDR3: CSARDQASGIRGPTDTQYF
J: TRBJ2-1; length: 14; V: TRBV28; CDR3: CASSVPTGNNEQFF
J: TRBJ1-1; length: 15; V: TRBV5-1; CDR3: CASSWEGKGNTEAFF
J: TRBJ2-7; length: 17; V: TRBV4-1; CDR3: CASSPSPSGSFRGEQYF
J: TRBJ2-1; length: 15; V: TRBV20-1; CDR3: CSARDLAGFRGEQFF
J: TRBJ2-3; length: 17; V: TRBV3-1; CDR3: CASSQDQGTSGTDTQYF
J: TRBJ1-2; length: 14; V: TRBV2; CDR3: CASSPRQGSNGYTF
J: -; length: 15; V: TRBV11-2; CDR3: CASSSKQGPLYEQYF
J: TRBJ2-7; length: 15; V: TRBV27; CDR3: CAGTSGRATSYEQYF